This T cell receptor (beta chain) is drawn from a study of T cell responses to AZD1222 COVID-19 vaccine (dated by TCRdb to the early 2020s). The study in broad terms: AZD1222 recipients with second doses at about 4 weeks or about 12 weeks were pooled, because spike-specific TCR depth and breadth did not differ between schedules. TCR sequencing was performed for 230 to 250 trial participants, of whom about 200 were given two doses of AZD1222 and around 25 were given two doses of MenACWY control vaccine. Trial participants were enrolled into age subgroups of 18-55, 56-69 and 70-plus years, which contained about 150, 27 and 61 TCR-sequenced participants, respectively. General study outcomes and caveats: Spike-specific TCR breadth and depth rose significantly after two AZD1222 doses compared with day 0 and with MenACWY recipients. Participants were mostly white British and included more females than males, and it was suggested by the authors that clonal diversity may have been underestimated. No day 14 peak-response samples were available, so repertoires were characterized only after the peak T cell response. In the small 56-69-year group, the increase in depth fell short of significance, most likely because of low power. Nearly half of unique spike-specific TCRs reportedly recognized epitopes outside regions mutated in the B.1.351 and B.1.1.7 variants. The vaccine-associated CD4 TCRs covered the entire spike protein, and the dominant responses fell in regions 160-218 and 743-854. Only a handful of AZD1222 recipients were SARS-CoV-2 seropositive at baseline, limiting conclusions about previously exposed vaccinees.

Relative to germline, V is 5 bases shorter and J is 2 bases shorter, with 18 bases between their ends. The germline V gene supplies CDR1 ENHRY and CDR2 SYGVKD. The CDR3 covers 16 residues, taking in both the cysteine and the phenylalanine. The retained sequence is limited to the CDR3, 48 bases, with the frame set at the first base. What the time point label conveys for this sample: baseline before first vaccination. Vaccinee samples came from UK trials COV001 and COV002, including a single-blind randomized controlled phase 2/3 trial of AZD1222 (ChAdOx1 nCoV-19) in healthy adults. For TCRbeta chain sequencing, PBMC samples were collected from trial participants at day 0 and at day 28 after the second dose. To note about this clone: No cognate antigen has been identified for it. No base quality values were provided; no much bigger clone lies one nucleotide off.

The CDR3 regions of human TCRbeta chains were analyzed by immunosequencing. For the original study's pipeline: TCRs in the repertoires were compared against a reference library of SARS-CoV-2-specific TCRs that had been generated with the MIRA antigen-specificity platform. Breadth was defined as the fraction of unique TCRs that were SARS-CoV-2-associated, and depth was defined as the fraction of total T cells that were SARS-CoV-2-associated. Using the MIRA data, every spike-specific TCR was mapped to the spike region that the TCR reacted to and assigned to either a CD4 or a CD8 class. Log10-transformed breadth and depth values were compared by one-way ANOVA with Sidak's multiple comparisons tests. TCRdb took over this immuneACCESS table, retaining in-frame rearrangements with V and J assigned. Such tables are incomplete; in checked studies, under half of the missing clones stem from an unresolved V gene, and the remainder is unexplained. Clone size and V and J calls were adopted from that table, with D and trimming inferred from the DNA. Recorded for this sample are 130,000 or so clones; 90% of them occurred a single time. The ten largest clones add up to 1.5% to 2% of the sample.

This receptor was identified in an adult in good health. Specimen: peripheral blood, collected on day 0 of AZD1222 vaccination. The chain joins TRBV10-3 to TRBJ1-1, with TRBD1 perhaps the D gene, on 6 matching bases. The DNA sequence is as follows: TGTGCCATCAGTCGTGGGGGCCCTGTCGGAAACACTGAAGCTTTCTTT. This gives the protein CAISRGGPVGNTEAFF.